This passage covers 2 T cell receptor beta chains from one sample sequenced in a study of CD8 T cells in ankylosing spondylitis. In TCRdb, the 5' RACE reads were re-called with MiXCR into one record per CDR3 protein. This table has approximately 140,000 distinct CDR3 sequences, more than 40% appearing once. Source material: synovial fluid, either unsorted or a sorted T cell fraction (not recorded which). Receptors were obtained from a male donor with ankylosing spondylitis.

This clonotype was recorded many times. This chain joins TRBV28 and TRBJ1-6, with 11 bases fitting TRBD1. V lost 6 bases to trimming and J lost 7 bases; unmatched junction nucleotides: 5. The CDR3 spans 15 residues. Germline V lookup: CDR1 MDHEN, CDR2 SYDVKM. In nucleotides, the CDR3 is TGTGCCAGCAGAAGCAGGACAGGGGGCAATTCACCCCTCCACTTT. Translated, it gives CASRSRTGGNSPLHF.

The gene calls are TRBV7-9 and TRBJ2-1, with D possibly matching TRBD1 (6 bases). Germline V lookup: CDR1 SEHNR, CDR2 FQNEAQ (reference sequence). The CDR3 loop spans 14 amino acids. V was clipped by 5 bases and J by 7 bases, with 15 bases between them. The CDR3: CASSTRQAPNEQFF. CDR3 DNA: TGTGCCAGCAGCACCCGACAGGCACCAAATGAGCAGTTCTTC.